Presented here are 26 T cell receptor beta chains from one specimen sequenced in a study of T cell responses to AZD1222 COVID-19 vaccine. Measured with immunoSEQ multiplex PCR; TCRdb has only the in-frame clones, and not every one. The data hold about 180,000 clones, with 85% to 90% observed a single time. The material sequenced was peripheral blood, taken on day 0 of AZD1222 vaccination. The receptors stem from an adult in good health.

In DNA form, the CDR3 reads TGTGCCAGCAGCAGAATCCCCTTCCCGAACACCGGGGAGCTGTTTTTT. This sequence encodes CASSRIPFPNTGELFF. The J gene is TRBJ2-2, the V gene TRBV7-3; D not certain. There are 16 residues in the CDR3. V was pared by 5 bases and J by 0 bases, with 13 bases between. From germline, CDR1 is SGHTA and CDR2 FQGTGA.

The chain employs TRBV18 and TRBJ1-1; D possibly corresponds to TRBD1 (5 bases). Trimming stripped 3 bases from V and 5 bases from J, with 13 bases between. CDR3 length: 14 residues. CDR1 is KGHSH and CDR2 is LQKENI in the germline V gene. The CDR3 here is CASSPSGTATEAFF. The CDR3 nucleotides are TGTGCCAGCTCACCTTCCGGGACTGCAACTGAAGCTTTCTTT.

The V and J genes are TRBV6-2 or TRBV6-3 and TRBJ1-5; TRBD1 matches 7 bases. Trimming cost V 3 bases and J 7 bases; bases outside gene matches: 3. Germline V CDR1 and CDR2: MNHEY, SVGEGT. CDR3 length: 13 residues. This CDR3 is CASSYSTGQPQHF. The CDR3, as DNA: TGTGCCAGCAGTTATTCGACAGGGCAGCCCCAGCATTTT.

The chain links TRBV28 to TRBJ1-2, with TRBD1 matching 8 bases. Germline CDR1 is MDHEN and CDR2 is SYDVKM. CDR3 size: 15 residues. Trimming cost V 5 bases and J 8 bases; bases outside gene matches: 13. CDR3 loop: CASSLRGTGGSGYTF. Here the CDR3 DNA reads TGTGCCAGCAGTCTAAGGGGGACAGGTGGAAGCGGCTACACCTTC.

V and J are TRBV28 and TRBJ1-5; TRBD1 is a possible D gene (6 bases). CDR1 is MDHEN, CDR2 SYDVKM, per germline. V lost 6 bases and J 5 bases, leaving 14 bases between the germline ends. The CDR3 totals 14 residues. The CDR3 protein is CASSPGTPYQPQHF. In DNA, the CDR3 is TGTGCCAGCAGCCCAGGGACACCCTATCAGCCCCAGCATTTT.

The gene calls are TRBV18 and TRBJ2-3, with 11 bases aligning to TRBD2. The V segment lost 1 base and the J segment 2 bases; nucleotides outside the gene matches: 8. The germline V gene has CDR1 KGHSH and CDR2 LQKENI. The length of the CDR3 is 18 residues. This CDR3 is CASSPRAIAGGPTDTQYF. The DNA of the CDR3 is TGTGCCAGCTCACCACGGGCCATAGCGGGGGGGCCCACAGATACGCAGTATTTT.

The CDR3 sequence: CSVETGGYGYTF. For the CDR3, the DNA is TGCAGCGTTGAAACAGGGGGCTATGGCTACACCTTC. This chain uses TRBV29-1 with TRBJ1-2; 8 bases line up with TRBD1. This CDR3 has 12 residues. J was trimmed by 4 bases and V by 2 bases; bases with no gene match: 0. CDR1 is SQVTM and CDR2 is ANQGSEA in the germline V gene.

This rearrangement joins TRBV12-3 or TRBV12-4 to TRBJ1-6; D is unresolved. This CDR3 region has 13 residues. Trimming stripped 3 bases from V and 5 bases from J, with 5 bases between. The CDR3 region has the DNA TGTGCCAGCAGTTTCAGCAATAATTCACCCCTCCACTTT. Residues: CASSFSNNSPLHF.

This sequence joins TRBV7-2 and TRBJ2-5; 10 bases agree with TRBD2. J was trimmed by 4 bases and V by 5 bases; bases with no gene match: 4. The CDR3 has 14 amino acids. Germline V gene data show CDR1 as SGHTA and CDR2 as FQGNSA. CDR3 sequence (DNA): TGTGCCAGCAGCGGTAGACTAGCGGGAGAGACCCAGTACTTC. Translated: CASSGRLAGETQYF. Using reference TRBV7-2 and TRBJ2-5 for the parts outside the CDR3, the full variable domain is GAGVSQSPSNKVTEKGKDVELRCDPISGHTALYWYRQSLGQGLEFLIYFQGNSAPDKSGLPSDRFSAERTGGSVSTLTIQRTQQEDSAVYLCASSGRLAGETQYFGPGTRLLVL.

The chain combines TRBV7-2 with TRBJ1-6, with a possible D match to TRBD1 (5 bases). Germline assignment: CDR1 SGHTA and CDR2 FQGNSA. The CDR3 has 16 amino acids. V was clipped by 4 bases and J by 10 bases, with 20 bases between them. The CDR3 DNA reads TGTGCCAGCAGCTCCCCCGCGGGAGACAGTGCCTCACCCCTCCACTTT. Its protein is CASSSPAGDSASPLHF.

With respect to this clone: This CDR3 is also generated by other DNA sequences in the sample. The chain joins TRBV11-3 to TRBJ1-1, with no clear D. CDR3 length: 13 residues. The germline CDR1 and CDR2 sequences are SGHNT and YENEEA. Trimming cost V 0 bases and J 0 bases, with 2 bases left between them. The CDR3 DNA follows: TGTGCCAGCAGCTTAGAGATGAACACTGAAGCTTTCTTT. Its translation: CASSLEMNTEAFF.

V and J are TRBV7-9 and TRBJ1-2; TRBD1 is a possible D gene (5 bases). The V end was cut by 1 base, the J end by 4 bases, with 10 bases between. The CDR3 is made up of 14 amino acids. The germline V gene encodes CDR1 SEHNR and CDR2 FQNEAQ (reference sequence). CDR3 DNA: TGTGCCAGCAGCTTAGGGGGCGTACTCTATGGCTACACCTTC. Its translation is CASSLGGVLYGYTF.

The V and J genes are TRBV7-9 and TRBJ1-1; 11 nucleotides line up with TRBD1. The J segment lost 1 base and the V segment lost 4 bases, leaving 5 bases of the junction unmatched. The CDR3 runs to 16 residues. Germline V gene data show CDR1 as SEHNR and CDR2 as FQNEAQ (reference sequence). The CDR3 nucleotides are TGTGCCAGCAGCTCCGGACAGGGGGCACCGAACACTGAAGCTTTCTTT. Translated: CASSSGQGAPNTEAFF. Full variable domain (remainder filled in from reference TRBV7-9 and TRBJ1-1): DTGVSQNPRHKITKRGQNVTFRCDPISEHNRLYWYRQTLGQGPEFLTYFQNEAQLEKSRLLSDRFSAERPKGSFSTLEIQRTEQGDSAMYLCASSSGQGAPNTEAFFGQGTRLTVV.

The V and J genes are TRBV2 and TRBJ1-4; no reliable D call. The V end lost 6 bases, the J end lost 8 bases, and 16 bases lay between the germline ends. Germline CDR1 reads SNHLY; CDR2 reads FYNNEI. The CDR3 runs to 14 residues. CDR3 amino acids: CASSFPSGGEKLFF. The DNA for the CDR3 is TGTGCCAGCAGCTTCCCATCCGGCGGGGAAAAACTGTTTTTT.

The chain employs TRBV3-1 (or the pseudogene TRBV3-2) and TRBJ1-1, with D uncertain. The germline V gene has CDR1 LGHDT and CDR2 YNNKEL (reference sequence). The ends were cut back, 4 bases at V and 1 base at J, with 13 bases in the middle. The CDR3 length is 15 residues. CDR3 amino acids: CASSPRTASNTEAFF. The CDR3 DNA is TGTGCCAGCAGCCCTCGGACGGCTTCGAACACTGAAGCTTTCTTT.

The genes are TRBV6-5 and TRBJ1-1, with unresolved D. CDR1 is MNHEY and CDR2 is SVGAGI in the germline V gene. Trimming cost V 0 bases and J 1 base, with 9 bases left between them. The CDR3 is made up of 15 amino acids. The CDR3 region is CASSYSPGGNTEAFF. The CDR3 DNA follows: TGTGCCAGCAGTTACTCGCCAGGCGGGAACACTGAAGCTTTCTTT.

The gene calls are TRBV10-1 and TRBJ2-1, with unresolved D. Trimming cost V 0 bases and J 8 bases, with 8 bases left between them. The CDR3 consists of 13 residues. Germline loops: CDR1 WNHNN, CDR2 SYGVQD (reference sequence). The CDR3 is CASSESGVDEQFF. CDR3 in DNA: TGCGCCAGCAGTGAGTCGGGTGTGGATGAGCAGTTCTTC.

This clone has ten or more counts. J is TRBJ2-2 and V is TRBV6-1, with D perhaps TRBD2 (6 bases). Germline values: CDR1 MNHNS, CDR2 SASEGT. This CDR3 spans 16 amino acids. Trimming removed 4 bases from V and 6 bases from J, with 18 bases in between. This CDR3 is CASSAFGAGLPGELFF. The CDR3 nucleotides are TGTGCCAGCAGTGCATTTGGAGCGGGTCTCCCCGGGGAGCTGTTTTTT.

In DNA, the CDR3 is TGTGCCAGCAGCCAGGACAGGGTTTACTCTAACTATGGCTACACCTTC. Translated: CASSQDRVYSNYGYTF. This chain connects TRBV5-5 to TRBJ1-2, with TRBD1 identical over 8 bases. The germline V gene has CDR1 SGHKS and CDR2 YYEKEE (reference sequence). The CDR3 has 16 residues. J lost 0 bases, V lost 4 bases, and 8 bases had no gene match.

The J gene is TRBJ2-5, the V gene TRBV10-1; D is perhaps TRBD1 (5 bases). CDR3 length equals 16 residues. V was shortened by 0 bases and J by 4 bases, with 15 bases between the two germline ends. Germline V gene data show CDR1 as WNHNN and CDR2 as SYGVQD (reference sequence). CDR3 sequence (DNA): TGCGCCAGCAGTGAGTCGTTTGCAGGGCCCGGAGAGACCCAGTACTTC. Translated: CASSESFAGPGETQYF.

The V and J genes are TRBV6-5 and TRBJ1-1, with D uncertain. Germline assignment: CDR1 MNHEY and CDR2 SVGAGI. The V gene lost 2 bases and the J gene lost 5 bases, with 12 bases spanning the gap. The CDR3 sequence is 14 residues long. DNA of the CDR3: TGTGCCAGCAGTTACGGGGTGAGGGCAACTGAAGCTTTCTTT. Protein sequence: CASSYGVRATEAFF.

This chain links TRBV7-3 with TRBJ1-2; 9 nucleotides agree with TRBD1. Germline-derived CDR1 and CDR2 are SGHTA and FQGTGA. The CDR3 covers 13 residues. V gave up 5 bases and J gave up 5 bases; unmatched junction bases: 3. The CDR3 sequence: CASSPGQGYGYTF. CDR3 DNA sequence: TGTGCCAGCAGCCCGGGACAGGGTTATGGCTACACCTTC. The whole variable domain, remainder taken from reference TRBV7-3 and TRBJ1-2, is GAGVSQTPSNKVTEKGKYVELRCDPISGHTALYWYRQSLGQGPEFLIYFQGTGAADDSGLPNDRFFAVRPEGSVSTLKIQRTERGDSAVYLCASSPGQGYGYTFGSGTRLTVV.

This CDR3 is CASSWGRSYGYTF. CDR3 sequence (DNA): TGTGCCAGCAGTTGGGGACGGAGCTATGGCTACACCTTC. The chain carries TRBV6-5 and TRBJ1-2, with D maybe TRBD1 (5 bases). Germline CDR1 MNHEY, CDR2 SVGAGI. The CDR3 sequence is 13 residues long. Between the trimmed V and J ends, which lost 4 bases and 4 bases, there was a span of 10 bases.

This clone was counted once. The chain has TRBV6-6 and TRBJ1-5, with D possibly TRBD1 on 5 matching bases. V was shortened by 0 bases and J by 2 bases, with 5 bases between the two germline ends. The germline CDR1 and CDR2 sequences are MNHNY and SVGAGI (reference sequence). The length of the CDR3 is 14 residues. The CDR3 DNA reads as TGTGCCAGCAGTTACTCAGGGGGCAATCAGCCCCAGCATTTT. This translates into CASSYSGGNQPQHF.

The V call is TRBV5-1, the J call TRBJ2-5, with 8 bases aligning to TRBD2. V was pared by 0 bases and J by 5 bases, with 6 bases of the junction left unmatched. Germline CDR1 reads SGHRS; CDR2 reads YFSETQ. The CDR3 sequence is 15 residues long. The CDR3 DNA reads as TGCGCCAGCAGCTTGGTGCGGGGGGCGGGTGAGACCCAGTACTTC. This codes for CASSLVRGAGETQYF.

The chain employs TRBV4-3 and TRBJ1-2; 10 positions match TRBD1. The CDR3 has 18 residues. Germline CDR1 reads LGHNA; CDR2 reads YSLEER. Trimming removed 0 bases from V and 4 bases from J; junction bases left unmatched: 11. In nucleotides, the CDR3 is TGCGCCAGCAGCCAAGATGGTGGGACAGGGGATCGCCTCTATGGCTACACCTTC. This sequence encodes CASSQDGGTGDRLYGYTF.